The source of this T cell receptor beta chain is a study of blood T cell repertoires in COVID-19 (dated by TCRdb to between 2020 and 2021). A note on the overall study: Collaborator samples came from the United States, Italy and Spain and covered acute and convalescent phases of COVID-19. The material from the prospective study consisted of cDNA or gDNA derived from T cells, B-cell-depleted T cells, or PBMCs. Deeply sampled blood TCRbeta repertoires from subjects exposed to, actively infected with, or recovered from COVID-19 were included in the dataset. The repertoires were released in a freely available public database intended as a resource for research on the immune response to SARS-CoV-2. The samples were drawn from the first 160 participants of the ongoing ImmuneRACE study and from over 950 subjects provided by 6 global collaborators. The sample metadata nearly always contained a de-identified subject ID, COVID-19 status, age in years and sex. Where available, HLA class I and class II types were taken from metadata supplied by the sample provider and were not determined by assay-based typing.

To note about this clone: No cognate antigen has been identified for it. Per-base qualities were not stored, and no clone one base away is much larger.

One collaborating source in Seattle enrolled patients during active infection and followed them longitudinally through the course of disease. The collaborating institutions used their own protocols to collect whole blood in K2EDTA tubes. For TCRbeta analysis, collaborators shipped samples in one of three forms: frozen whole blood, isolated PBMCs, or DNA extracted from either of those sample types. Points the paper makes about the study in general: The amount of clinical and demographic metadata varied by source and participant and was provided uncurated.

The immunoSEQ Assay, a bias-controlled multiplex PCR, was used to amplify TCRbeta CDR3 regions from genomic DNA. The original methods were these. The number of nucleated cells in each sample was estimated by amplification of reference gene primers within the assay. Sequence reads were collapsed and filtered to measure the absolute abundance of every unique TCRbeta CDR3 rearrangement. For each sample, productive Simpson clonality was calculated as the square root of Simpson's diversity index across productive rearrangements. TCRdb re-hosts the immuneACCESS table, in-frame sequences only. Its copies lack some clones; in the studies checked, an unresolved V gene accounts for under half of them, and the cause for the rest is not known. The DNA gave D and trimming, while V, J and clone size come from that table. Counted in this sample were approximately 330,000 clones; around 87% of them appeared once. The ten largest clones add up to under 1.1% of the sample.

CDR1 and CDR2, per the germline V gene, are LGHNA and YSLEER. Measured from the cysteine to the phenylalanine, the CDR3 is 15 residues long. Only the CDR3 portion is preserved as DNA: 45 bases, with reading frame beginning at the first base. The junction shows trimming of 1 base on V and 6 bases on J, plus 13 bases between the germline ends. The rearranged chain carries TRBV4-3 and TRBJ1-5; TRBD1 is a possible D gene, resting on 5 matching bases. Sequencing was done on a sample of peripheral blood. This receptor was taken from a woman aged 40 to 50 with COVID-19, enrolled during active disease. The DNA reads TGCGCCAGCAGCCAAGGATGGGGGGGGTTTCAGCCCCAGCATTTT. This gives the protein CASSQGWGGFQPQHF.